This is a list of T cell receptor beta chains from one sample in a study of glioma-infiltrating T cells after dendritic cell vaccination. The protocol was immunoSEQ multiplex PCR, while the TCRdb copy is restricted to in-frame clones and leaves out a portion. The sample carries about 58,000 clones, more than 75% recorded once. Sequencing was performed on blood, taken after dendritic cell vaccination. The receptor source for this set is a human donor with glioblastoma. Each CDR3 is given with its conserved first and last residue. The D gene is left open where the match is weak. A row's size may be missing; if present it is once, few, many or a size class.

D gene | J gene | clone size | V gene | CDR3 protein | CDR3 DNA
TRBD1 | TRBJ2-7 | NA | TRBV7-2 | CASSVYPGTGGYEQYF | TGTGCCAGCAGCGTCTATCCAGGGACAGGGGGCTACGAGCAGTACTTC
TRBD1 | TRBJ2-7 | NA | TRBV7-2 | CASSLTGTGAYEQYF | TGTGCCAGCAGCCTTACCGGGACAGGGGCCTACGAGCAGTACTTC
TRBD1 | TRBJ2-7 | NA | TRBV5-1 | CASSLPNIGQGEGYEQYF | TGCGCCAGCAGCTTGCCCAATATAGGACAGGGAGAAGGCTACGAGCAGTACTTC
TRBD2 | TRBJ2-3 | NA | TRBV7-3 | CASSRSGEDTQYF | TGTGCCAGCAGCCGTAGCGGGGAGGATACGCAGTATTTT
NA | TRBJ2-2 | NA | TRBV29-1 | CSVVFLDRSNTGELFF | TGCAGCGTTGTGTTTTTAGACAGATCGAACACCGGGGAGCTGTTTTTT
TRBD2 | TRBJ2-7 | few | TRBV12-5 | CASGLVRVAGGRHEQYF | TGTGCTAGTGGTTTGGTACGGGTAGCGGGGGGACGCCACGAGCAGTACTTC
NA | TRBJ1-4 | NA | TRBV28 | CASSFRRNEKLFF | TGTGCCAGCAGTTTCAGGCGAAATGAAAAACTGTTTTTT
NA | TRBJ2-7 | NA | TRBV7-2 | CASSLSGGFSSIEQYF | TGTGCCAGCAGCTTATCTGGGGGCTTCTCTTCTATCGAGCAGTACTTC
TRBD1 | TRBJ1-2 | NA | TRBV5-6 | CASSSTGDWYNYGYTF | TGTGCCAGCAGCTCGACAGGGGATTGGTATAACTATGGCTACACCTTC
TRBD1 | TRBJ2-7 | NA | TRBV4-3 | CASSQAWGQTYEQYF | TGCGCCAGCAGCCAAGCCTGGGGACAGACCTACGAGCAGTACTTC
TRBD2 | TRBJ2-3 | few | TRBV11-3 | CASSSRCSGGGLSDTQYF | TGTGCCAGCAGCTCCAGATGTAGCGGGGGGGGCCTTTCAGATACGCAGTATTTT
NA | TRBJ2-2 | NA | TRBV29-1 | CSVSLNTGELFF | TGCAGCGTTTCCCTGAACACCGGGGAGCTGTTTTTT
NA | TRBJ1-5 | NA | TRBV4-2 | CASSQVRGGQPQHF | TGTGCCAGCAGCCAAGTTAGGGGGGGTCAGCCCCAGCATTTT
TRBD2 | TRBJ2-1 | NA | TRBV9 | CASSVAGGLDEQFF | TGTGCCAGCAGCGTAGCGGGGGGTTTAGATGAGCAGTTCTTC
NA | TRBJ1-1 | NA | TRBV5-1 | CASSLVGGMNTEAFF | TGCGCCAGCAGCTTGGTGGGGGGAATGAACACTGAAGCTTTCTTT
TRBD2 | TRBJ2-7 | NA | TRBV2 | CASSEAYRNSGGYYEQYF | TGTGCCAGCAGTGAAGCCTACCGGAATAGCGGGGGTTACTACGAGCAGTACTTC
NA | TRBJ2-7 | NA | TRBV4-3 | CASSQDSGYEQYF | TGCGCCAGCAGCCAAGATTCAGGGTACGAGCAGTACTTC
TRBD2 | TRBJ2-3 | NA | TRBV4-1 | CASSQERGASSTDTQYF | TGCGCCAGCAGCCAGGAGCGGGGGGCCTCGAGCACAGATACGCAGTATTTT
TRBD1 | TRBJ1-5 | once | TRBV7-9 | CASSPGTGPLQPQHF | TGTGCCAGCAGCCCCGGGACAGGGCCCCTTCAGCCCCAGCATTTT
NA | TRBJ2-5 | NA | TRBV9 | CASSGPGIQETQYF | TGTGCCAGCAGCGGACCGGGGATCCAAGAGACCCAGTACTTC
NA | TRBJ2-7 | few | TRBV6-1 | CASSEYYEQYF | TGTGCCAGCAGTGAATACTACGAGCAGTACTTC
TRBD2 | TRBJ2-3 | NA | TRBV4-3 | CASSQDLAGGRDTQYF | TGCGCCAGCAGCCAAGATCTAGCGGGGGGCAGAGATACGCAGTATTTT
NA | TRBJ2-3 | NA | TRBV19 | CASSINPHLEILGTDTQYF | TGTGCCAGTAGTATCAACCCCCATTTGGAGATCCTTGGCACAGATACGCAGTATTTT
TRBD1 | TRBJ1-2 | once | TRBV2 | CASRGTGYGYTF | TGTGCCAGCAGGGGGACAGGGTATGGCTACACCTTC
TRBD1 | TRBJ1-2 | NA | TRBV11-2 | CASSLEDRGHGYTF | TGTGCCAGCAGCTTAGAAGACAGGGGGCATGGCTACACCTTC
TRBD1 | TRBJ1-3 | once | TRBV5-4 | CASSAGQVSGNTIYF | TGTGCCAGCAGCGCAGGACAGGTCTCTGGAAACACCATATATTTT
TRBD1 | TRBJ2-6 | NA | TRBV4-3 | CASSVSWDSLHVLTF | TGCGCCAGCAGCGTTTCGTGGGACAGTCTTCACGTCCTGACTTTC
NA | TRBJ2-7 | NA | TRBV7-9 | CASSLSLGDGSEQYF | TGTGCCAGCAGCTTATCTCTCGGTGATGGTAGCGAGCAGTACTTC
NA | TRBJ2-2 | once | TRBV7-9 | CASSSTNQATGELFF | TGTGCCAGCAGCTCTACAAATCAGGCTACCGGGGAGCTGTTTTTT
TRBD2 | TRBJ2-1 | NA | TRBV9 | CASSHPGGTSVDNEQFF | TGTGCCAGCAGCCACCCTGGGGGGACTAGCGTCGACAATGAGCAGTTCTTC
NA | TRBJ2-5 | NA | TRBV6-6 | CASSYGGNQETQYF | TGTGCCAGCAGTTACGGCGGTAACCAAGAGACCCAGTACTTC
NA | TRBJ1-4 | NA | TRBV7-6 | CASSLATGRGEKLFF | TGTGCCAGCAGCTTAGCTACCGGCAGGGGCGAAAAACTGTTTTTT
NA | TRBJ2-5 | few | TRBV6-5 | CASSSPPPRETQYF | TGTGCCAGCAGTTCCCCCCCTCCCCGAGAGACCCAGTACTTC
NA | TRBJ2-3 | NA | TRBV4-3 | CASSQDLAETDTQYF | TGCGCCAGCAGCCAAGATCTAGCAGAAACAGATACGCAGTATTTT
TRBD1 | TRBJ1-4 | NA | TRBV9 | CASSNRDRGRVTNEKLFF | TGTGCCAGCAGCAACCGGGACAGGGGAAGAGTAACTAATGAAAAACTGTTTTTT
NA | TRBJ1-2 | few | TRBV30 | CAWSTQGSYGYTF | TGTGCCTGGAGTACACAGGGTAGCTATGGCTACACCTTC
NA | TRBJ2-7 | NA | TRBV6-5 | CASSYDQANYEQYF | TGTGCCAGCAGTTATGACCAGGCGAACTACGAGCAGTACTTC
NA | TRBJ2-3 | NA | TRBV4-2 | CASSQDARTDTQYF | TGTGCCAGCAGCCAAGATGCGAGGACAGATACGCAGTATTTT
NA | TRBJ1-1 | NA | TRBV6-5 | CASSPKNTEAFF | TGTGCCAGCTCCCCCAAGAACACTGAAGCTTTCTTT
TRBD2 | TRBJ2-1 | NA | TRBV19 | CASSIDLAGVYNEQFF | TGTGCCAGTAGTATAGACCTAGCGGGGGTATACAATGAGCAGTTCTTC
TRBD2 | TRBJ2-7 | NA | TRBV6-5 | CASSYSRVAGAKEQYF | TGTGCCAGCAGTTACTCGAGGGTAGCGGGGGCTAAAGAGCAGTACTTC
TRBD1 | TRBJ2-1 | once | TRBV19 | CASSMDRVNEQFF | TGTGCCAGTAGTATGGACAGGGTCAATGAGCAGTTCTTC
TRBD1 | TRBJ1-4 | NA | TRBV4-3 | CASSRNRDRGRRTNEKLFF | TGCGCCAGCAGCCGGAACCGGGACAGGGGGCGCCGAACTAATGAAAAACTGTTTTTT
NA | TRBJ2-2 | once | TRBV7-8 | CASSPRVGELFF | TGTGCCAGCAGCCCCCGTGTCGGGGAGCTGTTTTTT
NA | TRBJ2-7 | NA | TRBV7-2 | CASSLDTGSYEQYF | TGTGCCAGCAGCTTAGACACAGGCTCCTACGAGCAGTACTTC
NA | TRBJ1-3 | NA | TRBV4-3 | CASSQGQGSGNTIYF | TGCGCCAGCAGCCAAGGGCAGGGTTCTGGAAACACCATATATTTT
NA | TRBJ2-3 | NA | TRBV18 | CASSAAGGTDTQYF | TGTGCCAGCTCAGCGGCAGGGGGCACAGATACGCAGTATTTT
NA | TRBJ1-6 | NA | TRBV4-1 | CASSQDLGSSYNSPLHF | TGCGCCAGCAGCCAAGATCTAGGGAGCTCCTATAATTCACCCCTCCACTTT
NA | TRBJ1-6 | NA | TRBV6-4 | CASSDSSLNSPLHF | TGTGCCAGCAGTGACTCGAGCCTTAATTCCCCCCTCCACTTT
TRBD1 | TRBJ1-5 | NA | TRBV28 | CASRTGAYGPQHF | TGTGCCAGCAGAACAGGGGCTTACGGGCCCCAGCATTTT
NA | TRBJ1-1 | NA | TRBV5-4 | CASSHAGTTNTEAFF | TGTGCCAGCAGCCACGCCGGGACAACGAACACTGAAGCTTTCTTT
TRBD1 | TRBJ1-4 | NA | TRBV30 | CAWSAGQEVLLFF | TGTGCCTGGAGTGCGGGACAGGAGGTTTTACTGTTTTTT
NA | TRBJ1-1 | NA | TRBV19 | CASTSLGRGRNTEAFF | TGTGCCAGTACCTCCCTAGGGAGGGGAAGGAACACTGAAGCTTTCTTT
NA | TRBJ1-1 | NA | TRBV19 | CASSVTTGYWTEAFF | TGTGCCAGTAGTGTAACAACAGGGTATTGGACTGAAGCTTTCTTT
TRBD1 | TRBJ1-1 | NA | TRBV7-2 | CASSSATGITEAFF | TGTGCCAGCAGCTCCGCGACAGGGATCACTGAAGCTTTCTTT
TRBD2 | TRBJ2-3 | NA | TRBV2 | CASWLAGGTDTQYF | TGTGCCAGCTGGCTAGCGGGGGGGACAGATACGCAGTATTTT
NA | TRBJ2-5 | few | TRBV10-3 | CAISDLKGETQYF | TGTGCCATCAGTGATTTAAAGGGGGAGACCCAGTACTTC